What follows is one T cell receptor (beta chain) and its context. This entry is derived from a study of control samples from healthy donors and cancer patients. The table came from immunoSEQ multiplex PCR; TCRdb's copy has only in-frame clones and leaves some out. Here the sample spans 230,000 or so clones, around 94% being singletons. Germline V lookup: CDR1 SGHNT, CDR2 YYREEE (reference sequence). This CDR3 is 15 amino acids long. V shed 1 base and J shed 1 base, with 8 bases lying between them. Source material: blood. This rearrangement joins TRBV5-4 to TRBJ2-2; D is perhaps TRBD1 (6 bases). The source is a man aged 45-60 years in good health. In nucleotides, the CDR3 is TGTGCCAGCAGCTTGAACAGGGAGAACACCGGGGAGCTGTTTTTT. It codes for CASSLNRENTGELFF.